The 30 T cell receptor beta chains below come from one sample, sequenced in a study of blood T cell repertoires in COVID-19. Sequencing used immunoSEQ multiplex PCR; TCRdb keeps in-frame clones, though not all of them. The sample consists of about 270,000 clones, roughly 84% of them appearing once. Source material: peripheral blood. These TCRs come from a human donor with COVID-19, enrolled during active disease. The donor label of this sample is uncertain.

The rearrangement uses TRBV19 and TRBJ2-7, with 7 bases lining up with TRBD1. V gave up 6 bases and J gave up 0 bases; unmatched junction bases: 5. Germline assignment: CDR1 LNHDA and CDR2 SQIVND (reference sequence). The CDR3 has 14 residues. The CDR3 DNA reads as TGTGCCAGTAGCTCAGGACAGGCCTCCTACGAGCAGTACTTC. Translated, it gives CASSSGQASYEQYF.

The V call is TRBV6-6, the J call TRBJ2-7, with D unclear. Deletions cut 0 bases from V and 7 bases from J, with 10 bases between. Germline-derived CDR1 and CDR2 are MNHNY and SVGAGI (reference sequence). The CDR3 length is 13 residues. The CDR3, as DNA: TGTGCCAGCAGTTACTCATGGAGAAATGAGCAGTACTTC. This translates into CASSYSWRNEQYF.

The rearrangement links TRBV2 to TRBJ1-5; D might be TRBD1 (6 bases). Germline CDR1 SNHLY, CDR2 FYNNEI. The CDR3 totals 15 residues. V gave up 2 bases and J gave up 3 bases, with 11 bases separating them. CDR3 sequence (DNA): TGTGCCAGCAGTGAAATAGGGGGGGACAATCAGCCCCAGCATTTT. This codes for CASSEIGGDNQPQHF.

CDR3 sequence reads: CASKDTSTDTQYF. CDR3 in DNA: TGTGCCAGCAAAGACACCAGCACAGATACGCAGTATTTT. The V gene is TRBV28, the J gene TRBJ2-3; D gene unclear. The CDR3 runs 13 residues. Germline CDR1 MDHEN, CDR2 SYDVKM. V was trimmed by 7 bases and J by 0 bases, leaving 8 bases between them. Full variable domain (missing parts from reference TRBV28 and TRBJ2-3): DVKVTQSSRYLVKRTGEKVFLECVQDMDHENMFWYRQDPGLGLRLIYFSYDVKMKEKGDIPEGYSVSREKKERFSLILESASTNQTSMYLCASKDTSTDTQYFGPGTRLTVL.

The rearrangement links TRBV19 to TRBJ2-1; TRBD2 aligns across 10 bases. Germline CDR1 and CDR2: LNHDA and SQIVND (reference sequence). This CDR3 has 15 residues. V lost 6 bases to trimming and J lost 7 bases; unmatched junction nucleotides: 9. The CDR3 spells CASRVVAGGPNEQFF. The CDR3 coding sequence is TGTGCCAGTAGAGTGGTAGCGGGAGGACCTAATGAGCAGTTCTTC.

CDR3 nucleotide sequence: TGTGCCAGCAGCTTGGCCGGGACTAGCTTTCCTAGCTCCTACGAGCAGTACTTC. It is translated as CASSLAGTSFPSSYEQYF. The chain combines TRBV5-8 with TRBJ2-7; 9 bases map to TRBD2. The V segment lost 0 bases and the J segment 0 bases; nucleotides outside the gene matches: 10. CDR1 and CDR2 from the germline V gene are SGHTS and YDEGEE. This CDR3 region has 18 residues.

The V gene is TRBV11-2, the J gene TRBJ1-2, with D maybe TRBD1 (6 bases). Deletions cut 1 base from V and 2 bases from J, with 11 bases between. Germline V gene lookup returns CDR1 SGHAT and CDR2 FQNNGV. CDR3 size: 15 residues. DNA of the CDR3: TGTGCCAGCAGCTTAGTCCCACAGGGAAACTATGGCTACACCTTC. It translates to CASSLVPQGNYGYTF.

The V and J genes are TRBV2 and TRBJ1-1, with D possibly TRBD1 on 6 matching bases. There are 13 residues in the CDR3. V gave up 9 bases and J gave up 5 bases, with 16 bases separating them. The germline gives CDR1 SNHLY, CDR2 FYNNEI. The CDR3 DNA sequence: TGTGCCAGTCGGACAGTTATTTATACTGAAGCTTTCTTT. It specifies CASRTVIYTEAFF.

The V call is TRBV27, the J call TRBJ2-1, with 10 bases aligning to TRBD1. This CDR3 is built from 15 residues. V lost 5 bases to trimming and J lost 5 bases; unmatched junction nucleotides: 6. Per the germline V gene, CDR1 is MNHEY and CDR2 is SMNVEV (reference sequence). This chain's CDR3 is CASSIPGQGHNEQFF. The DNA for the CDR3 is TGTGCCAGCAGTATCCCGGGACAGGGGCACAATGAGCAGTTCTTC.

The chain is built from TRBV24-1 and TRBJ1-1; perhaps TRBD1 as D (6 bases). This CDR3 is built from 13 residues. V was clipped by 4 bases and J by 8 bases, with 13 bases between them. Germline V CDR1 and CDR2: KGHDR, SFDVKD. The CDR3 is CATSEWTGGEAFF. Here the CDR3 DNA reads TGTGCCACCAGTGAGTGGACTGGGGGCGAAGCTTTCTTT.

The rearrangement links TRBV29-1 to TRBJ2-1, with 9 bases matching TRBD2. The CDR3 covers 17 residues. Trimming removed 5 bases from V and 3 bases from J; junction bases left unmatched: 14. Germline values: CDR1 SQVTM, CDR2 ANQGSEA. The CDR3 DNA reads TGCAGCGTTCCTAGCACCTATAGCGGGAGAGGCTACAATGAGCAGTTCTTC. Translated: CSVPSTYSGRGYNEQFF.

This chain uses TRBV6-1 with TRBJ1-5; D remains unclear. CDR3 length equals 18 residues. V dropped 3 bases and J dropped 3 bases, with 21 bases sitting between them. Germline V gene data show CDR1 as MNHNS and CDR2 as SASEGT. CDR3 sequence reads: CASSDVGGTMRINQPQHF. CDR3 coding DNA: TGTGCCAGCAGTGACGTGGGTGGAACCATGAGGATCAATCAGCCCCAGCATTTT.

The J gene is TRBJ1-6, the V gene TRBV4-2, with 10 bases lining up with TRBD1. V gave up 0 bases and J gave up 4 bases; unmatched junction bases: 6. There are 18 residues in the CDR3. The V gene's germline CDR1 is LGHNA and CDR2 YNFKEQ. The CDR3 spells CASSQDSGTGVYNSPLHF. The CDR3 bases are TGTGCCAGCAGCCAAGATTCCGGGACAGGGGTGTATAATTCACCCCTCCACTTT.

This clone was counted a single time. This chain connects TRBV5-1 to TRBJ2-7; D might be TRBD2 (6 bases). Deletions cut 0 bases from V and 5 bases from J, with 9 bases between. This CDR3 contains 13 residues. The germline V gene has CDR1 SGHRS and CDR2 YFSETQ. The CDR3 DNA is TGCGCCAGCAGCTTGGGACGGGAGAACGAGCAGTACTTC. Protein: CASSLGRENEQYF.

This rearrangement joins TRBV28 to TRBJ1-6, with 9 positions matching TRBD1. Germline values: CDR1 MDHEN, CDR2 SYDVKM. The length of the CDR3 is 16 residues. The V and J ends lost 6 bases and 0 bases, in that order; junction bases with no gene match: 3. In DNA form, the CDR3 reads TGTGCCAGCAGGGGACAGGGAAGCTCCTATAATTCACCCCTCCACTTT. Translating it yields CASRGQGSSYNSPLHF. Looking up the rest from reference TRBV28 and TRBJ1-6 gives the full variable domain: DVKVTQSSRYLVKRTGEKVFLECVQDMDHENMFWYRQDPGLGLRLIYFSYDVKMKEKGDIPEGYSVSREKKERFSLILESASTNQTSMYLCASRGQGSSYNSPLHFGNGTRLTVT.

DNA of the CDR3: TGTGCCAGCAGTAATCCCGCCATTCAGGGCCTAGGGTCTTTCTCCTACGAGCAGTACTTC. Amino acids: CASSNPAIQGLGSFSYEQYF. The rearrangement uses TRBV28 and TRBJ2-7; TRBD1 is a possible D gene (5 bases). Trimming pared 5 bases from V and 0 bases from J, leaving 29 bases between. Germline lookup yields CDR1 MDHEN and CDR2 SYDVKM. There are 20 residues in the CDR3.

V gene TRBV12-5 combines with J gene TRBJ2-7; tentatively, D is TRBD2 (6 bases). This CDR3 comprises 11 residues. The V and J ends lost 2 bases and 10 bases respectively, with 9 bases between them. The germline gives CDR1 LGHNT, CDR2 FRNRAP. For the CDR3, the DNA is TGTGCTAGTGGTTTGCCGGGAGAACAGTACTTC. Translating gives CASGLPGEQYF.

V gene TRBV4-1 combines with J gene TRBJ2-7; tentative D call: TRBD2 (6 bases). CDR1 is MGHRA and CDR2 is YSYEKL in the germline V gene. The CDR3 has 18 amino acids. V was trimmed by 0 bases and J by 4 bases, leaving 22 bases between them. CDR3 nucleotides: TGCGCCAGCAGCCAAGAGCGGAACTTTGGGACTTCATCGTACGAGCAGTACTTC. Translated, it gives CASSQERNFGTSSYEQYF.

This chain links TRBV24-1 with TRBJ2-1; 14 bases are a match to TRBD2. Trimming took 3 bases from V and 5 from J; bases not matched to a gene: 8. The length of the CDR3 is 18 residues. CDR1 KGHDR and CDR2 SFDVKD come from the germline V gene. The CDR3 here is CATSDGRLAGGPHNEQFF. CDR3 sequence (DNA): TGTGCCACCAGTGATGGCCGACTAGCGGGAGGGCCGCACAATGAGCAGTTCTTC.

The gene calls are TRBV15 and TRBJ2-7, with TRBD1 matching over 11 bases. The germline gives CDR1 LNHNV, CDR2 YYDKDF (reference sequence). V lost 0 bases to trimming and J lost 4 bases; unmatched junction nucleotides: 5. The CDR3 has 16 residues. CDR3 protein: CATSRDKGQGGYEQYF. The CDR3 DNA reads TGTGCCACCAGCAGAGATAAGGGACAGGGGGGTTACGAGCAGTACTTC. The full variable domain, with the rest looked up from reference TRBV15 and TRBJ2-7, is DAMVIQNPRYQVTQFGKPVTLSCSQTLNHNVMYWYQQKSSQAPKLLFHYYDKDFNNEADTPDNFQSRRPNTSFCFLDIRSPGLGDTAMYLCATSRDKGQGGYEQYFGPGTRLTVT.

This chain links TRBV5-1 with TRBJ2-2; TRBD2 matches 10 bases. The V gene end was trimmed by 5 bases and the J gene end by 3 bases; junction bases not matched to a gene: 7. Germline V lookup: CDR1 SGHRS, CDR2 YFSETQ. This CDR3 is built from 16 residues. CDR3 loop: CASRPGTSAYTGELFF. As DNA, the CDR3 is TGCGCCAGCAGACCCGGGACTAGCGCGTACACCGGGGAGCTGTTTTTT.

The chain carries TRBV5-1 and TRBJ2-3, with a possible D match to TRBD2 (6 bases). Per the germline V gene, CDR1 is SGHRS and CDR2 is YFSETQ. CDR3 length: 15 residues. V gave up 4 bases and J gave up 3 bases, with 15 bases separating them. CDR3: CASSPGGSSTDTQYF. The CDR3 DNA reads as TGCGCCAGCAGCCCCGGAGGGAGTTCTACAGATACGCAGTATTTT.

The V gene is TRBV28, the J gene TRBJ1-6; D might be TRBD1 (5 bases). Germline loops: CDR1 MDHEN, CDR2 SYDVKM. The CDR3 runs 13 residues. V was trimmed by 5 bases and J by 14 bases, leaving 16 bases between them. CDR3 in amino acids: CASSGSQGLTLHF. In DNA, the CDR3 is TGTGCCAGCAGTGGATCGCAGGGCTTGACCCTCCACTTT.

The rearrangement uses TRBV5-6 and TRBJ2-1; TRBD2 agrees at 7 bases. V shed 6 bases and J 7 bases; nucleotides not matched to a gene: 10. This CDR3 spans 14 amino acids. Germline V gene sequence: CDR1 SGHDT, CDR2 YYEEEE. The CDR3 nucleotides read TGTGCCAGCACCCCAGCGGGAAATAGGAATGAGCAGTTCTTC. Translating it yields CASTPAGNRNEQFF.

The rearrangement joins TRBV7-3 to TRBJ2-1, with D perhaps TRBD1 (5 bases). Germline V gene lookup returns CDR1 SGHTA and CDR2 FQGTGA. V shed 2 bases and J shed 7 bases, with 9 bases lying between them. The CDR3 loop spans 13 amino acids. As DNA, the CDR3 is TGTGCCAGCAGCTTAGCAGGGCAAAATGAGCAGTTCTTC. This gives the protein CASSLAGQNEQFF.

The chain joins TRBV27 to TRBJ1-3; D gene unclear. The germline V gene has CDR1 MNHEY and CDR2 SMNVEV (reference sequence). This CDR3 contains 16 residues. V was trimmed by 4 bases and J by 0 bases, leaving 13 bases between them. CDR3 protein: CASSSTPAGSGNTIYF. The DNA of the CDR3 is TGTGCCAGCAGTTCCACTCCCGCGGGCTCTGGAAACACCATATATTTT.

This clone was recorded only once. V and J are TRBV3-1 (or the pseudogene TRBV3-2) and TRBJ1-1, with D maybe TRBD1 (5 bases). Trimming took off 3 bases at V and 1 base at J, with 12 bases between the two ends. The CDR3 covers 15 residues. Germline CDR1 LGHDT, CDR2 YNNKEL (reference sequence). Written as DNA, the CDR3 is TGTGCCAGCAGCCACAGGGTACCCCCGAACACTGAAGCTTTCTTT. As protein: CASSHRVPPNTEAFF.

V gene TRBV5-8 combines with J gene TRBJ2-7; 10 bases agree with TRBD1. J was trimmed by 3 bases and V by 4 bases; bases with no gene match: 7. Germline V gene lookup returns CDR1 SGHTS and CDR2 YDEGEE. CDR3 size: 15 residues. CDR3 in DNA: TGTGCCAGCAGCCTAACGAGGGACAGGGGCTACGAGCAGTACTTC. This codes for CASSLTRDRGYEQYF.

In its sample, this clone was seen once. The chain carries TRBV19 and TRBJ2-3, with TRBD2 matching over 11 bases. J was trimmed by 0 bases and V by 5 bases; bases with no gene match: 13. Germline V gene data show CDR1 as LNHDA and CDR2 as SQIVND (reference sequence). The CDR3 consists of 19 residues. CDR3 sequence (DNA): TGTGCCAGTAGTCCCGCTAGCGGACTAGCGGGCCTCAGCACAGATACGCAGTATTTT. It is translated as CASSPASGLAGLSTDTQYF.

The chain joins TRBV3-1 (or the pseudogene TRBV3-2) to TRBJ1-2, with D perhaps TRBD1 (5 bases). Germline V gene data show CDR1 as LGHDT and CDR2 as YNNKEL (reference sequence). V lost 4 bases to trimming and J lost 3 bases, with 9 bases between them. The CDR3 is 13 amino acids. CDR3 protein: CASSPGADYGYTF. The CDR3 bases are TGTGCCAGCAGCCCTGGGGCAGACTATGGCTACACCTTC.